A single sample is the source of the 9 T cell receptor beta chains below, sequenced in a study of CD8 T cells in ankylosing spondylitis. General study points: Blood of patients with ankylosing spondylitis appeared to be characterized by a TCR beta motif of eight highly homologous variants.

No antigen is known for these receptors. One entry per CDR3 protein results from TCRdb running MiXCR on the 5' RACE reads. In the table there are about 540,000 distinct CDR3 sequences, roughly 13% of which are singletons. What was sequenced was blood, either unsorted or a sorted T cell fraction (not recorded which). These receptors all come from a male donor with ankylosing spondylitis.

This clonotype was counted a few times. The rearrangement joins TRBV20-1 to TRBJ1-1; possible D gene TRBD1, 6 bases. The V and J ends lost 6 bases and 0 bases respectively, with 14 bases between them. Germline values: CDR1 DFQATT, CDR2 SNEGSKA (reference sequence). This CDR3 spans 14 amino acids. The CDR3 reads CSAPRTDMNTEAFF. CDR3 bases: TGCAGTGCACCTCGGACAGACATGAACACTGAAGCTTTCTTT.

This clonotype was recorded a few times. V and J are TRBV6-1 and TRBJ1-5; unclear D gene. The V gene lost 4 bases and the J gene lost 8 bases, with 15 bases spanning the gap. From germline, CDR1 is MNHNS and CDR2 SASEGT. CDR3 length: 14 amino acids. The CDR3, as DNA: TGTGCCAGCAGTGGAAGCGGGTTCGTGAAGCCCCAGCATTTT. This encodes CASSGSGFVKPQHF.

This clonotype showed up many times. The chain employs TRBV11-2 and TRBJ2-3; TRBD1 or TRBD2 may be the D gene (5 bases each). The germline CDR1 and CDR2 sequences are SGHAT and FQNNGV. Trimming stripped 5 bases from V and 4 bases from J, with 10 bases between. CDR3 length: 13 amino acids. This CDR3 is CASSRGAADTQYF. The DNA of the CDR3 is TGTGCCAGCAGCAGAGGGGCTGCAGATACGCAGTATTTT.

This clonotype turned up a few times. In DNA form, the CDR3 reads TGTGCCAGCAGCTTGGGGACAGGGGCGGGTTTTTACAATGAGCAGTTCTTC. Its translation: CASSLGTGAGFYNEQFF. The chain joins TRBV5-6 to TRBJ2-1; 9 positions agree with TRBD1. Trimming removed 0 bases from V and 4 bases from J; junction bases left unmatched: 8. The CDR3 covers 17 residues. The V gene's germline CDR1 is SGHDT and CDR2 YYEEEE.

This clonotype was found many times. The gene calls are TRBV5-1 and TRBJ2-7, with D possibly matching TRBD2 (6 bases). The CDR3 has 17 residues. Germline lookup yields CDR1 SGHRS and CDR2 YFSETQ. Trimming removed 0 bases at V and 1 base at J, with 17 bases between. This chain's CDR3 is CASSLAGGQGPSYEQYF. CDR3 in DNA: TGCGCCAGCAGCTTGGCCGGAGGGCAGGGCCCATCCTACGAGCAGTACTTC.

The sample holds many counts of this clonotype. The chain joins TRBV24-1 to TRBJ1-2, with 7 nucleotides matching TRBD1. Germline V gene data show CDR1 as KGHDR and CDR2 as SFDVKD. The CDR3 consists of 15 residues. Trimming took 3 bases from V and 5 from J; bases not matched to a gene: 8. CDR3 loop: CATSDDTGTEYGYTF. The CDR3 coding sequence is TGTGCCACCAGTGATGACACCGGGACAGAGTATGGCTACACCTTC.

Many counts were recorded for this clonotype. The chain joins TRBV6-2 or TRBV6-3 to TRBJ2-7; 7 positions match TRBD2. Germline V gene sequence: CDR1 MNHEY, CDR2 SVGEGT. This CDR3 is built from 15 residues. V dropped 5 bases and J dropped 0; count of bases not matched to a gene: 7. In nucleotides, the CDR3 is TGTGCCAGCAGTCTCCTGGGGGGGAGCTCCTACGAGCAGTACTTC. This encodes CASSLLGGSSYEQYF.

This clonotype was seen only a few times. The V gene is TRBV3-1, the J gene TRBJ2-2; D might be TRBD2 (6 bases). Between the trimmed V and J ends, which lost 4 bases and 6 bases, there was a span of 12 bases. This CDR3 has 14 residues. Germline CDR1 reads LGHDT; CDR2 reads YNNKEL (reference sequence). Here the CDR3 reads CASSLGGVAGELFF. The CDR3 DNA sequence: TGTGCCAGCAGCCTCGGGGGTGTCGCCGGGGAGCTGTTTTTT. Combining the CDR3 with reference TRBV3-1 and TRBJ2-2 gives the whole variable domain DTAVSQTPKYLVTQMGNDKSIKCEQNLGHDTMYWYKQDSKKFLKIMFSYNNKELIINETVPNRFSPKSPDKAHLNLHINSLELGDSAVYFCASSLGGVAGELFFGEGSRLTVL.

The chain employs TRBV20-1 and TRBJ2-4; 9 bases are a match to TRBD1. The CDR3 loop spans 14 amino acids. Trimming removed 6 bases from V and 3 bases from J; junction bases left unmatched: 6. Per the germline V gene, CDR1 is DFQATT and CDR2 is SNEGSKA (reference sequence). The CDR3: CSAGTGRGKNIQYF. CDR3 in DNA: TGCAGTGCGGGGACAGGGAGAGGCAAAAACATTCAGTACTTC.